Shown below are 25 T cell receptor beta chains from a single sample sequenced in a study of blood T cell repertoires in COVID-19. Profiling relied on immunoSEQ multiplex PCR, and the TCRdb table lists in-frame clones only, not all of them. The sample shows 100,000 or so clones, 70% to 90% of them seen only once. Sample: peripheral blood. These receptors were obtained from a human donor in a cohort sampled during active COVID-19.

This chain connects TRBV10-3 to TRBJ2-7; D is unresolved. Trimming removed 2 bases from V and 6 bases from J, with 5 bases in between. Germline values: CDR1 ENHRY, CDR2 SYGVKD. The CDR3 totals 11 residues. CDR3 DNA sequence: TGTGCCATCAGTGAGGGCTCCGAGCAGTACTTC. Translated: CAISEGSEQYF.

The V gene is TRBV5-1, the J gene TRBJ1-2; TRBD1 agrees at 7 bases. The CDR3 has 17 residues. Germline CDR1 SGHRS, CDR2 YFSETQ. V was clipped by 0 bases and J by 0 bases; unmatched bases: 8. CDR3 nucleotides: TGCGCCAGCAGCTTGGTTCTGGAGGGGGCATCTAACTATGGCTACACCTTC. Translating it yields CASSLVLEGASNYGYTF.

The chain has TRBV5-1 and TRBJ2-7, with TRBD2 identical over 13 bases. Trimming at V came to 4 bases and at J to 6 bases, leaving 4 bases not matched to a gene. Germline lookup yields CDR1 SGHRS and CDR2 YFSETQ. This CDR3 comprises 14 residues. CDR3 amino acids: CASSGTSGKAEQYF. The CDR3 DNA is TGCGCCAGCAGCGGGACTAGCGGGAAAGCCGAGCAGTACTTC.

The chain uses TRBV5-6 and TRBJ2-2, with 16 positions matching TRBD2. Per germline, CDR1 SGHDT and CDR2 YYEEEE. This CDR3 spans 17 amino acids. The V gene end was trimmed by 2 bases and the J gene end by 6 bases; junction bases not matched to a gene: 4. CDR3 amino acids: CASSLPGLAGGPGELFF. DNA for the CDR3: TGTGCCAGCAGCTTACCGGGACTAGCGGGAGGGCCCGGGGAGCTGTTTTTT.

This chain links TRBV6-2 or TRBV6-3 with TRBJ1-1, with 9 bases that match TRBD1. With 6 bases clipped from V and 4 bases from J, the junction kept 3 bases outside the gene matches. The CDR3 spans 13 residues. The germline V gene has CDR1 MNHEY and CDR2 SVGEGT. CDR3 protein: CASSDRGFTEAFF. For the CDR3, the DNA is TGTGCCAGCAGCGACAGGGGGTTCACTGAAGCTTTCTTT.

The V call is TRBV29-1, the J call TRBJ2-5, with 7 bases aligning to TRBD1. This CDR3 comprises 13 residues. The V segment lost 6 bases and the J segment 5 bases; nucleotides outside the gene matches: 9. The germline V gene has CDR1 SQVTM and CDR2 ANQGSEA. The CDR3 loop is CSVRKTGSETQYF. The CDR3 DNA reads as TGCAGCGTCCGTAAGACAGGGTCGGAGACCCAGTACTTC.

The J gene is TRBJ2-2, the V gene TRBV7-3; weak D call: TRBD1 (6 bases). Germline assignment: CDR1 SGHTA and CDR2 FQGTGA. The V and J ends lost 4 bases and 5 bases respectively, with 14 bases between them. CDR3 length: 15 residues. CDR3 coding DNA: TGTGCCAGCAGCTCTAATGGGCAGGGGACCGGGGAGCTGTTTTTT. Amino acids: CASSSNGQGTGELFF.

The chain joins TRBV30 to TRBJ2-3, with D possibly matching TRBD2 (5 bases). The CDR3 runs to 14 residues. Trimming shortened V by 3 bases and J by 2 bases, and 12 bases separated the two germline ends. Per the germline V gene, CDR1 is GTSNPN and CDR2 is SVGIG (reference sequence). The CDR3 reads CAWRDSPATDTQYF. The CDR3 nucleotides are TGTGCCTGGAGGGACTCCCCGGCCACAGATACGCAGTATTTT.

The J gene is TRBJ1-1, the V gene TRBV28; 9 bases line up with TRBD1. Germline CDR1 reads MDHEN; CDR2 reads SYDVKM. The CDR3 sequence is 15 residues long. V lost 8 bases and J lost 0; bases outside the gene matches: 7. The CDR3 sequence: CASRQGDVMNTEAFF. The CDR3 DNA reads as TGTGCCAGCCGACAGGGGGATGTGATGAACACTGAAGCTTTCTTT.

The CDR3 coding sequence is TGTGCCAGCAGGGGACAGGGGGACGGAGAGCAGTTCTTC. Its protein is CASRGQGDGEQFF. This sequence joins TRBV2 and TRBJ2-1; 11 bases are a match to TRBD1. The CDR3 totals 13 residues. V was pared by 6 bases and J by 10 bases, with 5 bases of the junction left unmatched. From germline, CDR1 is SNHLY and CDR2 FYNNEI.

This clone turned up a few times. This rearrangement joins TRBV4-3 to TRBJ2-1; 9 nucleotides match TRBD2. CDR1 is LGHNA and CDR2 is YSLEER in the germline V gene. Germline trimming cut 1 base from V and 0 bases from J; bases unmatched to any gene: 10. The CDR3 consists of 19 residues. The CDR3 DNA reads as TGCGCCAGCAGCCAAGTTGGTGGTAGCGGGGGACGCTCCTACAATGAGCAGTTCTTC. As protein: CASSQVGGSGGRSYNEQFF.

The chain links TRBV9 to TRBJ2-7, with D unclear. The CDR3 contains 15 residues. V was clipped by 3 bases and J by 2 bases, with 15 bases between them. The germline V gene encodes CDR1 SGDLS and CDR2 YYNGEE. CDR3: CASSESPLTAYEQYF. CDR3 nucleotide sequence: TGTGCCAGCAGCGAAAGTCCACTCACTGCCTACGAGCAGTACTTC.

This chain uses TRBV7-2 with TRBJ2-1, with 14 positions matching TRBD2. The J segment lost 10 bases and the V segment lost 5 bases, leaving 10 bases of the junction unmatched. Germline lookup yields CDR1 SGHTA and CDR2 FQGNSA. This CDR3 contains 16 residues. For the CDR3, the DNA is TGTGCCAGCAGCATTGGACTAGCGGGAGGATATGGCGAGCAGTTCTTC. This codes for CASSIGLAGGYGEQFF.

V usage is TRBV15 and J usage is TRBJ1-2; D perhaps matches TRBD1 (6 bases). Between the trimmed V and J ends, which lost 0 bases and 5 bases, there was a span of 13 bases. This CDR3 comprises 15 residues. CDR1 LNHNV and CDR2 YYDKDF come from the germline V gene (reference sequence). Here the CDR3 DNA reads TGTGCCACCAGCAGAGAGATCACAGGGTTTTATGGCTACACCTTC. This codes for CATSREITGFYGYTF.

The CDR3 loop is CASSLGQGLETQYF. The CDR3 coding sequence is TGCGCCAGCAGCTTAGGACAGGGACTGGAGACCCAGTACTTC. This chain joins TRBV5-1 and TRBJ2-5, with 8 bases matching TRBD1. J was trimmed by 5 bases and V by 2 bases; bases with no gene match: 5. Germline values: CDR1 SGHRS, CDR2 YFSETQ. CDR3 size: 14 residues.

This clone appeared many times. The chain employs TRBV7-2 and TRBJ1-2; TRBD1 matches at 9 bases. The CDR3 has 13 amino acids. Germline V gives CDR1 SGHTA, CDR2 FQGNSA. Unmatched junction bases numbered 2, after V lost 5 bases and J lost 4 bases. CDR3: CASSPGQGYGYTF. CDR3 nucleotide sequence: TGTGCCAGCAGCCCGGGACAGGGCTATGGCTACACCTTC.

V is TRBV9 and J is TRBJ2-1; 8 nucleotides match TRBD1. The CDR3 length is 13 residues. J was trimmed by 8 bases and V by 0 bases; bases with no gene match: 1. Germline V gives CDR1 SGDLS, CDR2 YYNGEE. The CDR3 sequence: CASSVGTGYEQFF. As DNA, the CDR3 is TGTGCCAGCAGCGTAGGGACAGGGTATGAGCAGTTCTTC. Based on the CDR3 plus reference TRBV9 and TRBJ2-1, the full variable domain is DSGVTQTPKHLITATGQRVTLRCSPRSGDLSVYWYQQSLDQGLQFLIQYYNGEERAKGNILERFSAQQFPDLHSELNLSSLELGDSALYFCASSVGTGYEQFFGPGTRLTVL.

The rearrangement joins TRBV2 to TRBJ1-1; D might be TRBD1 (6 bases). Germline V gene sequence: CDR1 SNHLY, CDR2 FYNNEI. The CDR3 covers 13 residues. Trimming cost V 8 bases and J 1 base, with 11 bases left between them. DNA of the CDR3: TGTGCCAGCGGAGGACAGACGAACACTGAAGCTTTCTTT. Translating gives CASGGQTNTEAFF.

The chain's CDR3 is CASSDRQENTEAFF. The CDR3 DNA reads as TGTGCCAGCAGCGACCGACAGGAGAACACTGAAGCTTTCTTT. The chain is built from TRBV7-2 and TRBJ1-1, with D perhaps matching TRBD1 (6 bases). Trimming cost V 5 bases and J 1 base, with 11 bases left between them. This CDR3 spans 14 amino acids. Germline assignment: CDR1 SGHTA and CDR2 FQGNSA.

CDR3 sequence: CASSQTRGSQPQHF. The CDR3 coding sequence is TGCGCCAGCAGCCAAACAAGGGGGTCTCAGCCCCAGCATTTT. The chain links TRBV4-3 to TRBJ1-5, with TRBD1 as a possible D gene (6 bases). The CDR3 is made up of 14 amino acids. Germline V gene data show CDR1 as LGHNA and CDR2 as YSLEER. V lost 2 bases to trimming and J lost 6 bases, with 11 bases between them.

This clone was seen once. The chain joins TRBV5-4 to TRBJ2-7, with 11 bases matching TRBD2. The CDR3 contains 15 residues. Germline V gives CDR1 SGHNT, CDR2 YYREEE (reference sequence). V dropped 4 bases and J dropped 7; count of bases not matched to a gene: 10. CDR3 bases: TGTGCCAGCAGCCGATTTAGCGGGGGGGTAGAGGAGCAGTACTTC. As protein: CASSRFSGGVEEQYF.

The rearrangement uses TRBV19 and TRBJ1-3; D unclear. The CDR3 consists of 13 residues. V was trimmed by 7 bases and J by 4 bases, leaving 11 bases between them. Germline CDR1 and CDR2: LNHDA and SQIVND (reference sequence). The CDR3 loop reads CASTSYQGNTIYF. CDR3 DNA sequence: TGTGCCAGTACCAGTTATCAGGGAAACACCATATATTTT.

In its sample, this clone was seen a few times. V and J are TRBV6-6 and TRBJ1-2, with D tentatively TRBD1 (6 bases). Trimming pared 5 bases from V and 8 bases from J, leaving 21 bases between. CDR1 MNHNY and CDR2 SVGAGI come from the germline V gene (reference sequence). CDR3 length: 15 amino acids. This CDR3 is CASSLSPGTSVGYTF. DNA of the CDR3: TGTGCCAGCAGTCTATCGCCCGGGACAAGTGTGGGCTACACCTTC.

The chain uses TRBV9 and TRBJ2-3, with TRBD2 identical over 8 bases. V lost 4 bases, J lost 4 bases, and 17 bases stayed unmatched. Germline V gene sequence: CDR1 SGDLS, CDR2 YYNGEE. The CDR3 totals 18 residues. CDR3 amino acids: CASSSTQPRGGISDTQYF. The CDR3 nucleotides read TGTGCCAGCAGCTCAACCCAACCCCGGGGGGGCATTTCAGATACGCAGTATTTT.

The chain carries TRBV7-2 and TRBJ1-3, with TRBD1 matching 9 bases. The germline V gene encodes CDR1 SGHTA and CDR2 FQGNSA. This CDR3 is 14 amino acids long. With 7 bases clipped from V and 6 bases from J, the junction kept 7 bases outside the gene matches. CDR3 nucleotides: TGTGCCAGCAACAGGGGGCTTGTGGAAAACACCATATATTTT. This gives the protein CASNRGLVENTIYF.